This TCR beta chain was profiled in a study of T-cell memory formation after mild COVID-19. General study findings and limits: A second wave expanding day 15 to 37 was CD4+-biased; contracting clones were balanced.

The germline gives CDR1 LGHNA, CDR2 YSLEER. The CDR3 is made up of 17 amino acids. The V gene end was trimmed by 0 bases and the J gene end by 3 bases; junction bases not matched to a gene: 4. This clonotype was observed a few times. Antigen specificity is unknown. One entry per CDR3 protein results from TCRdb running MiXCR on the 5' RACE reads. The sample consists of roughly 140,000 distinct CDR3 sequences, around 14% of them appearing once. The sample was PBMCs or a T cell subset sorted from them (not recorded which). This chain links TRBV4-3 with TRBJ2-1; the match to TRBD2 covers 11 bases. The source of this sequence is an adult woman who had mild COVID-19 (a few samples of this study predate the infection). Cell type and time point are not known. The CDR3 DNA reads TGCGCCAGCAGCCAAGATGGGACTAGCGGAGACTACAATGAGCAGTTCTTC. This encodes CASSQDGTSGDYNEQFF.